Following are 9 T cell receptor beta chains from one sample sequenced in a study of T cell repertoires in cytomegalovirus infection. TCRdb ran MiXCR on the reads and lists one entry per CDR3 protein. The table records about 890,000 distinct CDR3 sequences, roughly 30% of them present only once. No antigens are known for them. The specimen was cultured CD8+ T cells from PBMCs, collected from culture after CMV antigen stimulation. These receptors were obtained from a human donor in good health (CMV status not recorded). Some clones in this sample may be carry-over from other donors' samples.

This clonotype was recorded a few times. This sequence joins TRBV27 and TRBJ1-1; the D is unclear. Germline V gene lookup returns CDR1 MNHEY and CDR2 SMNVEV (reference sequence). V dropped 3 bases and J dropped 0 bases, with 8 bases sitting between them. The CDR3 is made up of 14 amino acids. CDR3 nucleotides: TGTGCCAGCAGTTTGAAACCGCTGAACACTGAAGCTTTCTTT. It encodes CASSLKPLNTEAFF.

This clonotype was counted only a few times. This chain connects TRBV27 to TRBJ1-2, with D maybe TRBD1 (6 bases). The CDR3 contains 14 residues. Germline assignment: CDR1 MNHEY and CDR2 SMNVEV (reference sequence). The V gene lost 3 bases and the J gene lost 5 bases, with 13 bases spanning the gap. The CDR3 nucleotides read TGTGCCAGCAGTTTGGGTCTAGGGGGATATGGCTACACCTTC. Protein product: CASSLGLGGYGYTF.

The CDR3 region is CASSPGTGLSAFF. CDR3 coding DNA: TGTGCCAGCAGCCCCGGGACTGGGTTATCAGCTTTCTTT. The genes are TRBV13 and TRBJ1-1, with a weak D call TRBD1 (5 bases). Trimming took 5 bases from V and 10 from J, leaving 17 bases between them. CDR1 is PRHDT, CDR2 FYEKMQ, per germline (reference sequence). CDR3 length: 13 amino acids.

This chain connects TRBV20-1 to TRBJ2-7; the D gene is possibly TRBD2 (5 bases). The germline CDR1 and CDR2 sequences are DFQATT and SNEGSKA (reference sequence). CDR3 length equals 13 residues. V lost 1 base, J lost 0 bases, and 7 bases lay in between. CDR3 DNA sequence: TGCAGTGCTAGAGCCGGGATCTCCTACGAGCAGTACTTC. It yields the protein CSARAGISYEQYF.

This clonotype has just a few counts. J is TRBJ2-5 and V is TRBV6-2 or TRBV6-3; a weak D match, TRBD2 (6 bases). Germline loops: CDR1 MNHEY, CDR2 SVGEGT. This CDR3 has 12 residues. The V gene lost 7 bases and the J gene lost 4 bases, with 10 bases spanning the gap. The CDR3 nucleotides are TGTGCCAGCACGGGAGCTTCAGAGACCCAGTACTTC. Its translation is CASTGASETQYF.

A few counts support this clonotype. The chain combines TRBV7-6 with TRBJ1-4; 9 nucleotides agree with TRBD1. Unmatched junction bases numbered 8, after V lost 3 bases and J lost 0 bases. Per the germline V gene, CDR1 is SGHVS and CDR2 is FNYEAQ. There are 18 residues in the CDR3. CDR3 in amino acids: CASSLGTGLLATNEKLFF. CDR3 DNA sequence: TGTGCCAGCAGCTTGGGGACAGGGCTCCTTGCAACTAATGAAAAACTGTTTTTT.

The CDR3 protein is CASFPGGINEKLFF. The CDR3 DNA follows: TGCGCCAGTTTCCCAGGGGGTATTAATGAAAAACTGTTTTTT. The J gene is TRBJ1-4, the V gene TRBV10-2; 7 nucleotides match TRBD1. The germline V gene encodes CDR1 WSHSY and CDR2 SAAADI. This CDR3 is 14 amino acids long. The ends lost 9 bases at V and 4 bases at J; junction bases unmatched: 8.

This clonotype was counted between two and nine times. This chain uses TRBV27 with TRBJ2-7, with 9 bases matching TRBD1. The trim removed 5 bases at V and 11 bases at J, leaving 13 bases unmatched. The germline CDR1 and CDR2 sequences are MNHEY and SMNVEV (reference sequence). This CDR3 spans 14 amino acids. CDR3 loop: CASSRAGTGSAEYV. The CDR3 coding sequence is TGTGCCAGCAGTAGAGCCGGGACAGGGAGCGCTGAGTACGTC.

This clonotype was seen at least ten times. The chain's CDR3 is CASSSGSSYNSPLHF. As DNA, the CDR3 is TGTGCCAGCAGTTCCGGGAGCTCCTATAATTCACCCCTCCACTTT. This chain uses TRBV27 with TRBJ1-6; D unresolved. Germline V lookup: CDR1 MNHEY, CDR2 SMNVEV (reference sequence). The CDR3 length is 15 residues. V was cut by 4 bases and J by 0 bases, with 7 bases left in between.